What follows are 2 T cell receptor beta chains derived from one specimen sequenced in a study of blood T cell repertoires in COVID-19. Only in-frame clones appear in the TCRdb table, and some are missing; sequencing was by immunoSEQ multiplex PCR. The sample shows around 80,000 clones, more than 60% of them seen only once. The sequenced sample consisted of peripheral blood. The source of these receptors is a woman of 80 years or more with active or convalescent COVID-19.

V usage is TRBV7-3 and J usage is TRBJ2-2; 8 bases fit TRBD1. The V segment lost 4 bases and the J segment 5 bases; nucleotides outside the gene matches: 6. CDR1 SGHTA and CDR2 FQGTGA come from the germline V gene. This CDR3 region has 15 residues. Here the CDR3 DNA reads TGTGCCAGCAGCTCCCAGGGGGCTGAGACCGGGGAGCTGTTTTTT. This codes for CASSSQGAETGELFF. Variable domain in full (rest from reference TRBV7-3 and TRBJ2-2): GAGVSQTPSNKVTEKGKYVELRCDPISGHTALYWYRQSLGQGPEFLIYFQGTGAADDSGLPNDRFFAVRPEGSVSTLKIQRTERGDSAVYLCASSSQGAETGELFFGEGSRLTVL.

V usage is TRBV7-3 and J usage is TRBJ2-1; possible D gene TRBD2, 6 bases. CDR1 SGHTA and CDR2 FQGTGA come from the germline V gene. Trimming removed 5 bases from V and 2 bases from J, with 13 bases in between. The CDR3 length is 15 residues. This chain's CDR3 is CASSGDLETYNEQFF. CDR3 sequence (DNA): TGTGCCAGCAGCGGGGACTTGGAGACCTACAATGAGCAGTTCTTC.